A single sample gave rise to the 5 T cell receptor beta chains below, sequenced in a study of T cell responses to AZD1222 COVID-19 vaccine. Assay used: immunoSEQ multiplex PCR; TCRdb lists only in-frame clones, some missing. The sample has roughly 110,000 clones, around nine tenths seen once; the top ten hold roughly 5%. Material: peripheral blood, obtained 28 days after the second AZD1222 dose. All receptors come from an adult who received the AZD1222 COVID-19 vaccine.

The V call is TRBV29-1, the J call TRBJ2-7; TRBD1 is a possible D gene (7 bases). The CDR3 runs to 15 residues. Germline CDR1 reads SQVTM; CDR2 reads ANQGSEA. The V gene lost 6 bases and the J gene lost 1 base, with 19 bases spanning the gap. CDR3 region: CSVEGGQAGSYEQYF. The CDR3 DNA reads as TGCAGCGTAGAGGGTGGACAGGCGGGGTCCTACGAGCAGTACTTC.

The rearrangement links TRBV28 to TRBJ2-3; possible D gene TRBD1, 5 bases. The ends were cut back, 5 bases at V and 0 bases at J, with 12 bases in the middle. CDR3 size: 15 residues. Germline assignment: CDR1 MDHEN and CDR2 SYDVKM. The CDR3 loop reads CASSKQVPSTDTQYF. CDR3 nucleotide sequence: TGTGCCAGCAGTAAACAGGTCCCTAGCACAGATACGCAGTATTTT.

The genes are TRBV6-2 or TRBV6-3 and TRBJ2-2, with no clear D. This CDR3 is built from 13 residues. Deletions cut 0 bases from V and 5 bases from J, with 4 bases between. Germline V CDR1 and CDR2: MNHEY, SVGEGT. The CDR3: CASSYSGTGELFF. The CDR3 DNA reads as TGTGCCAGCAGTTACTCCGGTACCGGGGAGCTGTTTTTT.

The V and J genes are TRBV2 and TRBJ2-6; 8 bases line up with TRBD2. Germline CDR1 is SNHLY and CDR2 is FYNNEI. This CDR3 is built from 15 residues. Losses at the gene ends were 9 bases for V and 2 bases for J; bases not matched to a gene: 6. This CDR3 reads CASGGLEAGANVLTF. As DNA, the CDR3 is TGTGCCAGTGGGGGACTAGAAGCTGGGGCCAACGTCCTGACTTTC.

This clone showed up just once. This chain links TRBV18 with TRBJ2-7; 9 bases fit TRBD1. The V and J ends lost 1 base and 6 bases, in that order; junction bases with no gene match: 10. Germline V gene sequence: CDR1 KGHSH, CDR2 LQKENI. The length of the CDR3 is 16 residues. CDR3 in amino acids: CASSPQDTGTGSEQYF. DNA for the CDR3: TGTGCCAGCTCACCACAAGACACCGGGACAGGGAGCGAGCAGTACTTC.